The 12 T cell receptor beta chains below come from one sample, sequenced in a study of CD8 T cells in ankylosing spondylitis. These TCRs are of unknown antigen specificity. Study-wide points: A TCR beta motif made of several highly homologous variants seemed typical of ankylosing spondylitis blood.

TCRdb itself ran the 5' RACE reads through MiXCR, one entry per CDR3 protein. The data contain about 400,000 distinct CDR3 sequences, 20% to 25% of them seen just once; the ten biggest clones take up 15% to 20%. Sequenced sample: blood, either unsorted or a sorted T cell fraction (not recorded which). The receptors originated from a male donor with ankylosing spondylitis.

The V call is TRBV20-1, the J call TRBJ1-1, with 9 bases lining up with TRBD1. J was trimmed by 1 base and V by 5 bases; bases with no gene match: 2. Germline V lookup: CDR1 DFQATT, CDR2 SNEGSKA (reference sequence). This CDR3 has 13 amino acids. The CDR3 spells CSASDRGNTEAFF. CDR3 sequence (DNA): TGCAGTGCTTCGGACAGGGGGAACACTGAAGCTTTCTTT.

The table lists this clonotype with a few counts. This chain connects TRBV5-1 to TRBJ2-1, with D possibly TRBD1 on 5 matching bases. The germline gives CDR1 SGHRS, CDR2 YFSETQ. This CDR3 region has 14 residues. V shed 0 bases and J shed 8 bases, with 12 bases lying between them. CDR3 sequence reads: CASSLGLQGDEQFF. As DNA, the CDR3 is TGCGCCAGCAGCTTGGGACTCCAGGGCGATGAGCAGTTCTTC.

V gene TRBV5-1 combines with J gene TRBJ2-7; D call uncertain. V gave up 7 bases and J gave up 5 bases, with 22 bases separating them. There are 15 residues in the CDR3. From germline, CDR1 is SGHRS and CDR2 YFSETQ. CDR3 nucleotide sequence: TGCGCCAGCGCATCCTACTCGCGCCCTCCGGACGAGCAGTACTTC. Its protein product is CASASYSRPPDEQYF.

V usage is TRBV9 and J usage is TRBJ2-1, with 9 nucleotides matching TRBD1. The CDR3 is made up of 16 amino acids. Germline trimming cut 3 bases from V and 2 bases from J; bases unmatched to any gene: 6. The germline CDR1 and CDR2 sequences are SGDLS and YYNGEE. In nucleotides, the CDR3 is TGTGCCAGCAGCGCCCGGGGACAGGGAACCTACAATGAGCAGTTCTTC. As protein: CASSARGQGTYNEQFF.

This clonotype appeared a single time. The CDR3 nucleotides read TGTGCCAGCAGCGTAGAGTTTACAGGGATGACTACTGGGGCCAACGTCCTGACTTTC. It codes for CASSVEFTGMTTGANVLTF. This chain uses TRBV9 with TRBJ2-6; maybe TRBD1 (6 bases). Deletions cut 0 bases from V and 2 bases from J, with 18 bases between. The CDR3 contains 19 residues. Germline assignment: CDR1 SGDLS and CDR2 YYNGEE.

This clonotype was detected only a few times. The chain carries TRBV15 and TRBJ2-7; 10 bases are shared with TRBD2. The ends lost 5 bases at V and 2 bases at J; junction bases unmatched: 6. The length of the CDR3 is 15 residues. From germline, CDR1 is LNHNV and CDR2 YYDKDF (reference sequence). The CDR3 sequence is CATSGGLATTYEQYF. Written as DNA, the CDR3 is TGTGCCACCAGCGGGGGACTAGCGACAACCTACGAGCAGTACTTC.

This clonotype was seen only a few times. V usage is TRBV20-1 and J usage is TRBJ1-2, with a tentative D call TRBD1 (6 bases). This CDR3 is 15 amino acids long. Germline loops: CDR1 DFQATT, CDR2 SNEGSKA (reference sequence). Between the trimmed V and J ends, which lost 0 bases and 4 bases, there was a span of 15 bases. The CDR3 sequence: CSARDAGRGGYGYTF. Written as DNA, the CDR3 is TGCAGTGCTAGAGACGCGGGCAGGGGAGGCTATGGCTACACCTTC.

The gene calls are TRBV4-1 and TRBJ1-4; possibly TRBD1 for D (5 bases). The CDR3 is 16 residues long. Germline V gene lookup returns CDR1 MGHRA and CDR2 YSYEKL. V gave up 4 bases and J gave up 8 bases, with 20 bases separating them. CDR3 coding DNA: TGCGCCAGCAGCCGACGACCGGGGCGTGGCGGGGAAAAACTGTTTTTT. Amino acid sequence: CASSRRPGRGGEKLFF.

This clonotype was seen a few times. The V gene is TRBV7-2, the J gene TRBJ2-3; tentative D call: TRBD2 (6 bases). Germline CDR1 is SGHTA and CDR2 is FQGNSA. Trimming left V 4 bases short and J 0 bases short, with 14 bases between. This CDR3 has 16 residues. The CDR3, as DNA: TGTGCCAGCAGCTCTCTTCCGGGAGCTAGCACAGATACGCAGTATTTT. Translating it yields CASSSLPGASTDTQYF.

This clonotype was seen repeatedly, ten times or more. The genes are TRBV7-2 and TRBJ1-6, with 8 positions matching TRBD1. V shed 0 bases, J shed 7 bases, and the junction held 8 bases outside the gene matches. Germline CDR1 reads SGHTA; CDR2 reads FQGNSA. The CDR3 totals 17 residues. The CDR3, as DNA: TGTGCCAGCAGCTTAGCGGCAGGGGGCATAGGAAATTCACCCCTCCACTTT. It is translated as CASSLAAGGIGNSPLHF.

This clonotype has more than one count but fewer than ten. The chain has TRBV7-3 and TRBJ2-3; 7 bases are a match to TRBD2. Germline V gives CDR1 SGHTA, CDR2 FQGTGA. Germline trimming cut 2 bases from V and 1 base from J; bases unmatched to any gene: 6. The CDR3 loop spans 16 amino acids. CDR3 sequence: CASSLGPSGRTDTQYF. CDR3 coding DNA: TGTGCCAGCAGCTTAGGTCCTAGCGGTCGCACAGATACGCAGTATTTT.

The chain links TRBV11-3 to TRBJ1-3; no definite D call. The germline CDR1 and CDR2 sequences are SGHNT and YENEEA. This CDR3 spans 13 amino acids. The V gene lost 6 bases and the J gene lost 2 bases, with 8 bases spanning the gap. CDR3 sequence: CASSIGPGNTIYF. The DNA for the CDR3 is TGTGCCAGCAGTATCGGGCCTGGAAACACCATATATTTT.